This is a list of T cell receptor beta chains from one sample in a study of blood T cell repertoires in COVID-19. Method: immunoSEQ multiplex PCR; TCRdb's copy keeps in-frame clones and lacks some. This table has under 300,000 clones, about 85% appearing once. Sequenced input: PBMCs or T cells enriched from blood (not recorded which). These receptors were obtained from a woman aged 25-40 years with acute COVID-19. Both conserved end residues are part of each CDR3. The order of the fields is D gene, V gene, clone size, J gene, CDR3 protein, CDR3 DNA. The D gene is left open where the match is weak. Expanded clones get a size class; other rows say once, few or many, or leave the size out.

TRBD1	TRBV6-5	.	TRBJ1-2	CASREDRNNYGYTF	TGTGCCAGCAGAGAGGACAGGAATAACTATGGCTACACCTTC
.	TRBV10-3	.	TRBJ2-7	CAISEQGGARSYEQYF	TGTGCCATCAGTGAGCAGGGGGGAGCCCGGTCATACGAGCAGTACTTC
.	TRBV2	.	TRBJ1-2	CASSEAGGPRSSGYTF	TGTGCCAGCAGTGAAGCGGGAGGACCAAGGTCGAGCGGCTACACCTTC
.	TRBV28	.	TRBJ1-2	CATSLRTAYGYTF	TGTGCCACCTCTTTAAGAACAGCCTATGGCTACACCTTC
TRBD2	TRBV5-1	once	TRBJ2-5	CASSLNLAGGRETQYF	TGCGCCAGCAGCTTAAACTTAGCGGGAGGGCGTGAGACCCAGTACTTC
TRBD1	TRBV2	once	TRBJ1-2	CASSPATGRQSYTF	TGTGCCAGCAGTCCCGCGACAGGGCGTCAAAGCTACACCTTC
TRBD1	TRBV5-6	.	TRBJ1-2	CASSLGQGAGNYGYTF	TGTGCCAGCAGCTTGGGACAGGGGGCGGGTAACTATGGCTACACCTTC
TRBD2	TRBV19	once	TRBJ2-3	CASTLAGARTDTQYF	TGTGCCAGTACCCTAGCGGGAGCTCGGACAGATACGCAGTATTTT
TRBD2	TRBV4-2	.	TRBJ2-2	CASSRRGVPWLGTGELFF	TGTGCCAGCAGCCGGCGGGGGGTACCTTGGTTAGGCACCGGGGAGCTGTTTTTT
.	TRBV2	.	TRBJ1-5	CASRREGNQPQHF	TGTGCTAGCCGCAGGGAGGGCAATCAGCCCCAGCATTTT
.	TRBV19	.	TRBJ2-2	CASRDRSTGELFF	TGTGCCAGTAGGGACAGAAGCACCGGGGAGCTGTTTTTT
.	TRBV30	.	TRBJ2-2	CAWDWEVSGELFF	TGTGCCTGGGACTGGGAGGTGTCCGGGGAGCTGTTTTTT
.	TRBV21-1	.	TRBJ1-1	CASSKVVRGNTEAFF	TGTGCCAGCAGCAAAGTAGTCAGGGGGAACACTGAAGCTTTCTTT
.	TRBV5-3	.	TRBJ1-6	CARRRSGTLYNSPLHF	TGTGCCAGAAGGCGATCCGGGACACTGTATAATTCACCCCTCCACTTT
.	TRBV6-5	.	TRBJ2-4	CATSGEAKNIQYF	TGTGCCACGTCGGGGGAGGCCAAAAACATTCAGTACTTC
.	TRBV7-9	few	TRBJ1-6	CASSLPPGMNSPLHF	TGTGCCAGCAGCCTACCCCCGGGTATGAATTCACCCCTCCACTTT
TRBD1	TRBV11-3	.	TRBJ2-2	CASSVGQGRTGELFF	TGTGCCAGCAGCGTGGGACAGGGACGCACCGGGGAGCTGTTTTTT
TRBD1	TRBV2	once	TRBJ1-1	CASSFNRGSTEAFF	TGTGCCAGCAGTTTTAACAGGGGTAGCACTGAAGCTTTCTTT
.	TRBV27	.	TRBJ2-1	CASAVPPSPSYNEQFF	TGTGCCAGCGCCGTTCCTCCTAGCCCCAGTTACAATGAGCAGTTCTTC
.	TRBV18	.	TRBJ2-3	CASSRGQASTDTQYF	TGTGCCAGCTCAAGGGGCCAAGCCAGCACAGATACGCAGTATTTT
TRBD1	TRBV19	.	TRBJ1-4	CASSSGTGGREKLFF	TGTGCCAGTAGTTCGGGGACAGGGGGCCGGGAAAAACTGTTTTTT
.	TRBV7-8	.	TRBJ1-4	CASTRGSRGANEKLFF	TGTGCCAGCACCAGAGGATCGCGGGGGGCCAATGAAAAACTGTTTTTT
.	TRBV4-1	.	TRBJ2-1	CASSQDSVEQFF	TGCGCCAGCAGCCAAGATTCCGTTGAGCAGTTCTTC
TRBD2	TRBV5-1	.	TRBJ2-7	CASSLAVGRAYEQYF	TGCGCCAGCAGCTTGGCCGTAGGGAGGGCCTACGAGCAGTACTTC
TRBD2	TRBV28	.	TRBJ2-7	CASRRTSGRAGTYEQYF	TGTGCCAGCAGGAGGACTAGCGGGAGGGCCGGCACCTACGAGCAGTACTTC
TRBD1	TRBV27	.	TRBJ1-2	CASSSIRQGDGYTF	TGTGCCAGCAGTTCTATTCGACAGGGGGATGGCTACACCTTC
TRBD1	TRBV5-1	.	TRBJ1-1	CASSLSGTGGTEAFF	TGCGCCAGCAGCTTGTCAGGGACAGGGGGCACTGAAGCTTTCTTT
.	TRBV5-1	once	TRBJ1-2	CASSLAVAGAYGYTF	TGCGCCAGCAGCTTGGCCGTCGCAGGGGCCTATGGCTACACCTTC
.	TRBV19	.	TRBJ1-5	CASSIGGGQPQHF	TGTGCCAGTAGTATAGGGGGCGGCCAGCCCCAGCATTTT
.	TRBV20-1	.	TRBJ1-5	CSASGQANQPQHF	TGCAGTGCTAGTGGCCAGGCCAATCAGCCCCAGCATTTT
TRBD1	TRBV28	.	TRBJ1-4	CASSGTGDKQGGKLFF	TGTGCCAGCAGTGGCACAGGGGACAAGCAAGGGGGAAAACTGTTTTTT
TRBD2	TRBV5-6	.	TRBJ2-1	CASSLRWRGRGNEQFF	TGTGCCAGCAGCTTGCGCTGGCGAGGGAGGGGCAATGAGCAGTTCTTC
TRBD2	TRBV7-9	.	TRBJ2-3	CASSNVASGRDTQYF	TGTGCCAGCAGTAACGTGGCTAGCGGGAGGGATACGCAGTATTTT
TRBD2	TRBV29-1	once	TRBJ2-7	CSVVLTSGRDRQYF	TGCAGCGTTGTTTTGACTAGCGGACGGGATCGGCAGTACTTC
.	TRBV27	few	TRBJ2-7	CASSSVGHLYEQYF	TGTGCCAGCAGTTCCGTCGGACATCTCTACGAGCAGTACTTC
TRBD2	TRBV19	.	TRBJ2-3	CASSISGSRDTQYF	TGTGCCAGTAGTATTAGCGGGAGTAGGGATACGCAGTATTTT
TRBD1	TRBV5-1	.	TRBJ2-7	CASSIGTDSYYEQYF	TGCGCCAGCAGCATCGGGACAGATTCGTACTACGAGCAGTACTTC
TRBD1	TRBV28	.	TRBJ1-2	CASSGGQGANYGYTF	TGTGCCAGCAGTGGGGGACAGGGGGCTAACTATGGCTACACCTTC
.	TRBV2	.	TRBJ1-1	CASSGRAENTEAFF	TGTGCCAGCAGTGGCAGGGCCGAGAACACTGAAGCTTTCTTT
TRBD1	TRBV7-8	.	TRBJ1-1	CASSWGQGGLDTEAFF	TGTGCCAGCAGCTGGGGACAGGGGGGGTTGGACACTGAAGCTTTCTTT
TRBD1	TRBV2	.	TRBJ2-6	CASRDRAGANVLTF	TGTGCCAGCCGGGACAGGGCTGGGGCCAACGTCCTGACTTTC